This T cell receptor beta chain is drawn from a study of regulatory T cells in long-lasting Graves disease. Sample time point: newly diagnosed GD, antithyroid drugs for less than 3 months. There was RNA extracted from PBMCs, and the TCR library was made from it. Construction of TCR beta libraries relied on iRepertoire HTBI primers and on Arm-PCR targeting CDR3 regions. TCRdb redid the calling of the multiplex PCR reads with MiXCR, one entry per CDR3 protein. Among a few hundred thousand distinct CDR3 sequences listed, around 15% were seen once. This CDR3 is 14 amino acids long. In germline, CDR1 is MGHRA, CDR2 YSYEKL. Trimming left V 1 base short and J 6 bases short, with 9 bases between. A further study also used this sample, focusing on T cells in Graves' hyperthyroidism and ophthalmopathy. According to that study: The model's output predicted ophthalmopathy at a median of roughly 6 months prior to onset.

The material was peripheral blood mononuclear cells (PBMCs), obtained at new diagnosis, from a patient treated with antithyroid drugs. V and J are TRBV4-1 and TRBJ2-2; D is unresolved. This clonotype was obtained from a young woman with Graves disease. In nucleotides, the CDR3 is TGCGCCAGCAGCCAAGTGGAAGCTCCCGGGGAGCTGTTTTTT. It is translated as CASSQVEAPGELFF.